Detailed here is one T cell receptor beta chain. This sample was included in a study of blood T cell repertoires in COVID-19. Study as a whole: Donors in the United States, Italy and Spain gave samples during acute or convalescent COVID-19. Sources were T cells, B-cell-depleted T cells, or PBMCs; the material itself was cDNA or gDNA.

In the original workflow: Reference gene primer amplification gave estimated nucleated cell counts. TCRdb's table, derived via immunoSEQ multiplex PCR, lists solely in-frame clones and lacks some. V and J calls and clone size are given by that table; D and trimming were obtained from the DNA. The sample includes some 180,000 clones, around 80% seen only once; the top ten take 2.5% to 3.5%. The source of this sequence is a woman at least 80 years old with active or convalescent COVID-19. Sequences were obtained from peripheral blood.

The DNA of the CDR3 is TGTGCCAGCAGGCCATACAGGGGGCGTCATGAAAAACTGTTTTTT. Its translation is CASRPYRGRHEKLFF. The chain recombines TRBV28 with TRBJ1-4; 9 nucleotides match TRBD1. Germline-derived CDR1 and CDR2 are MDHEN and SYDVKM. The length of the CDR3 is 15 residues. Losses at the gene ends were 6 bases for V and 6 bases for J; bases not matched to a gene: 8.